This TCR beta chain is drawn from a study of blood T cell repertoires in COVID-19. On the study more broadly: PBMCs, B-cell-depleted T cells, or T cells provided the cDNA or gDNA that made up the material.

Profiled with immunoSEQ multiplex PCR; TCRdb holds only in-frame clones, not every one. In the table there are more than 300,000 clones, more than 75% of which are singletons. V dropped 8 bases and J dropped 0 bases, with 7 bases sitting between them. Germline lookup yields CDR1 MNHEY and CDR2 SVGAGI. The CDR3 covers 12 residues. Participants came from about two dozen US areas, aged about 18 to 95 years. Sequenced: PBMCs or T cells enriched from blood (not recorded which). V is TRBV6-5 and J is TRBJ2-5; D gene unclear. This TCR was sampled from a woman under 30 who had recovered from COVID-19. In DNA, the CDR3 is TGTGCCAGCGCCACATACCAAGAGACCCAGTACTTC. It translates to CASATYQETQYF.